This TCR beta chain was profiled in a study of T-cell memory formation after mild COVID-19. Regarding the study as a whole: CM and EM subsets held most contracting CD4+ clones; EMRA held CD8+ ones. There was no confirmation that second-wave clones peaking on day 37 were SARS-CoV-2 specific. Within pre-infection memory, some responding clones were found, suggesting cross-reactive memory joined.

Using its own MiXCR run on the 5' RACE reads, TCRdb lists one record per CDR3 protein. Of around 320,000 distinct CDR3 sequences listed, roughly an eighth are singletons. There are 12 residues in the CDR3. V was shortened by 4 bases and J by 10 bases, with 10 bases between the two germline ends. Germline V gene sequence: CDR1 KGHDR, CDR2 SFDVKD. This clonotype was counted a few times. The antigen is not known. The material sequenced was PBMCs or a T cell subset sorted from them (not recorded which). The chain is built from TRBV24-1 and TRBJ2-1; either TRBD1 or TRBD2 may supply D (6 bases each). The sequence came from a man younger than 35 who had mild COVID-19 (a few samples of this study predate the infection). Cell type and time point are not known. CDR3 in DNA: TGTGCCACCAGTGAATCCGGGGGCGAGCAGTTCTTC. This encodes CATSESGGEQFF.